The 16 T cell receptor beta chains below were found in one sample sequenced in a study of regulatory T cells in long-lasting Graves disease. Time point here: persistent/refractory GD, antithyroid drugs over 5 years with positive TRAb. PBMC RNA was the source of the TCR library. TCR beta libraries were built with iRepertoire HTBI primers and Arm-PCR of CDR3 regions. TCRdb processed the multiplex PCR reads anew with MiXCR; each CDR3 protein has one entry. The sample consists of about 450,000 distinct CDR3 sequences, roughly a quarter of them appearing once. The specimen was peripheral blood mononuclear cells (PBMCs), collected when the disease was refractory, from a patient treated with antithyroid drugs. The source is a female donor with Graves disease.

The V gene is TRBV29-1, the J gene TRBJ1-1; D gene uncertain. Germline V CDR1 and CDR2: SQVTM, ANQGSEA. The CDR3 length is 11 residues. The V gene lost 4 bases and the J gene lost 6 bases, with 9 bases spanning the gap. CDR3 amino acids: CSVGKGSEAFF. The CDR3 region has the DNA TGCAGCGTTGGCAAAGGGTCTGAAGCTTTCTTT.

This clonotype was counted ten times or more. V is TRBV2 and J is TRBJ2-5; 7 positions match TRBD1. V shed 4 bases, J shed 0 bases, and the junction held 14 bases outside the gene matches. The CDR3 totals 18 residues. Germline V gene lookup returns CDR1 SNHLY and CDR2 FYNNEI. CDR3 nucleotides: TGTGCCAGCAGTGGTTGGTCCGCCGGGACAGTTTACCAAGAGACCCAGTACTTC. Amino acid sequence: CASSGWSAGTVYQETQYF.

There are many counts of this clonotype. The chain couples TRBV28 to TRBJ1-1; 8 bases are shared with TRBD1. The junction had 12 bases not matched to a gene; V was cut back by 5 bases and J by 4 bases. The germline V gene has CDR1 MDHEN and CDR2 SYDVKM. The CDR3 is 16 residues long. CDR3 DNA: TGTGCCAGCAGTAAGCGGCAGGGGGCGCTTGGCACTGAAGCTTTCTTT. Translation gives CASSKRQGALGTEAFF.

This chain links TRBV29-1 with TRBJ2-7, with 7 bases identical to TRBD2. The CDR3 sequence is 15 residues long. The V gene's germline CDR1 is SQVTM and CDR2 ANQGSEA. Losses at the gene ends were 5 bases for V and 4 bases for J; bases not matched to a gene: 14. CDR3 bases: TGCAGCGTTTACTTGACTAGCCTAAGGGGTTACGAGCAGTACTTC. Translated, it gives CSVYLTSLRGYEQYF.

Concerning this clonotype: Being one base from a much bigger clone, this may be a read error. Here the CDR3 omits its conserved ending phenylalanine or tryptophan, so a read error is the likely source. V is TRBV7-2 and J is TRBJ2-7; 7 bases are shared with TRBD1. CDR1 is SGHTA and CDR2 is FQGNSA in the germline V gene. The CDR3 contains 18 residues. V trimming: 5 bases; J trimming: 2 bases; junction bases outside the gene matches: 18. The CDR3 loop reads CASSPLRQGRITTYEQYL. CDR3 bases: TGTGCCAGCAGCCCCTTGCGACAGGGACGCATCACCACCTACGAGCAGTACCTC.

This clonotype was seen more than once but under ten times. J is TRBJ1-2 and V is TRBV12-3 or TRBV12-4; 9 positions agree with TRBD1. Trimming removed 6 bases from V and 6 bases from J; junction bases left unmatched: 5. This CDR3 is built from 13 residues. The CDR3 DNA reads as TGTGCCAGCAGGGGACAGGGAGTGAATGGCTACACCTTC. This codes for CASRGQGVNGYTF.

The chain joins TRBV28 to TRBJ1-2; 11 positions agree with TRBD1. V trimming: 4 bases; J trimming: 4 bases; junction bases outside the gene matches: 8. The CDR3 is 16 residues long. CDR1 and CDR2 from the germline V gene are MDHEN and SYDVKM. The CDR3 sequence: CASSSLGQGAGYGYTF. The CDR3 bases are TGTGCCAGCAGTTCACTCGGACAGGGGGCCGGCTATGGCTACACCTTC.

There are many counts of this clonotype. This sequence joins TRBV7-2 and TRBJ1-6; D unclear. The V gene lost 5 bases and the J gene lost 2 bases, with 4 bases spanning the gap. The CDR3 consists of 13 residues. The V gene's germline CDR1 is SGHTA and CDR2 FQGNSA. Here the CDR3 DNA reads TGTGCCAGCAGCCGGGCCTATAATTCACCCCTCCACTTT. This codes for CASSRAYNSPLHF.

Ten or more counts support this clonotype. J is TRBJ1-2 and V is TRBV28, with a tentative D call TRBD1 (6 bases). There are 13 residues in the CDR3. Germline CDR1 reads MDHEN; CDR2 reads SYDVKM. V was pared by 5 bases and J by 6 bases, with 13 bases between. The CDR3 sequence is CASSVQGEDGYTF. DNA for the CDR3: TGTGCCAGCAGTGTACAGGGAGAGGATGGCTACACCTTC.

Many counts were recorded for this clonotype. The V and J genes are TRBV15 and TRBJ2-5; D is undetermined. The CDR3 length is 15 residues. Germline assignment: CDR1 LNHNV and CDR2 YYDKDF (reference sequence). V lost 0 bases to trimming and J lost 2 bases, with 10 bases between them. The CDR3 DNA reads as TGTGCCACCAGCAGAGATTGGAGTTCGCAAGAGACCCAGTACTTC. Translating gives CATSRDWSSQETQYF.

This clonotype was seen a handful of times. The genes are TRBV28 and TRBJ2-3; TRBD2 matches at 11 bases. CDR3 length equals 17 residues. The junction had 8 bases not matched to a gene; V was cut back by 2 bases and J by 4 bases. Germline assignment: CDR1 MDHEN and CDR2 SYDVKM. The CDR3 sequence is CASSLTSGSAKSDTQYF. The CDR3 coding sequence is TGTGCCAGCAGTTTAACTAGCGGGAGCGCGAAGTCAGATACGCAGTATTTT.

The chain combines TRBV7-8 with TRBJ2-7; the D gene is possibly TRBD2 (6 bases). V was pared by 1 base and J by 2 bases, with 9 bases between. CDR1 and CDR2 (germline): SGHVS, FQNEAQ. This CDR3 contains 14 residues. CDR3 nucleotides: TGTGCCAGCAGCTTAGACGCGGGGACCTACGAGCAGTACTTC. Its translation: CASSLDAGTYEQYF.

This clonotype was counted between two and nine times. The chain uses TRBV5-8 and TRBJ1-2; no clear D. The V gene lost 0 bases and the J gene lost 3 bases, with 9 bases spanning the gap. Germline V CDR1 and CDR2: SGHTS, YDEGEE. The CDR3 extends over 14 amino acids. CDR3 residues: CASSLDHNHYGYTF. The CDR3 bases are TGTGCCAGCAGCTTGGATCATAACCACTATGGCTACACCTTC.

The chain joins TRBV12-5 to TRBJ1-2; weak D call: TRBD1 (5 bases). Germline V gives CDR1 LGHNT, CDR2 FRNRAP. Trimming left V 6 bases short and J 4 bases short, with 9 bases between. The CDR3 is 12 residues long. CDR3: CASGTGTYGYTF. As DNA, the CDR3 is TGTGCTAGTGGAACCGGGACCTATGGCTACACCTTC. The full variable domain, its missing parts supplied by reference TRBV12-5 and TRBJ1-2, is DARVTQTPRHKVTEMGQEVTMRCQPILGHNTVFWYRQTMMQGLELLAYFRNRAPLDDSGMPKDRFSAEMPDATLATLKIQPSEPRDSAVYFCASGTGTYGYTFGSGTRLTVV.

This clonotype was counted many times. V usage is TRBV3-1 and J usage is TRBJ2-7, with 10 nucleotides matching TRBD2. The V gene's germline CDR1 is LGHDT and CDR2 YNNKEL (reference sequence). After removal of 2 bases from V and 4 bases from J, the junction contained 5 bases not matched to a gene. The CDR3 consists of 15 residues. The DNA of the CDR3 is TGTGCCAGCAGCCAATTCCCTAGCGGGAGTTACGAGCAGTACTTC. Translated: CASSQFPSGSYEQYF.

The chain couples TRBV28 to TRBJ1-1; maybe TRBD1 (6 bases). This CDR3 contains 15 residues. Germline CDR1 is MDHEN and CDR2 is SYDVKM. V was clipped by 4 bases and J by 5 bases, with 17 bases between them. The CDR3, as DNA: TGTGCCAGCAGTTCACAGGGCGCTGGGGTAACTGAAGCTTTCTTT. Its protein is CASSSQGAGVTEAFF. Full variable domain (rest looked up from reference TRBV28 and TRBJ1-1): DVKVTQSSRYLVKRTGEKVFLECVQDMDHENMFWYRQDPGLGLRLIYFSYDVKMKEKGDIPEGYSVSREKKERFSLILESASTNQTSMYLCASSSQGAGVTEAFFGQGTRLTVV.